This TCR beta chain came from a study of human T cells and chemical hapten exposure (dated by TCRdb to about 2021). For the study in its entirety: For sensitization, 2% DPC in acetone was applied to an approximately 2 cm by approximately 2 cm area of upper inner arm skin. The mostly female patient cohort included alopecia areata with under or over 50% scalp involvement, alopecia totalis and alopecia universalis. Blood samples were taken from patients before sensitization (week 0) and then at 2, 6 and about 24 weeks after DPC sensitization. Under 30 alopecia patients gave blood for TCR sequencing at one to four time points (pre-sensitization, 2, 6 and 24 weeks). Weekly therapeutic DPC doses were additionally applied to the scalp of patients throughout the approximately 25-week study period. Peripheral blood TCR repertoire changes were tracked in vivo in alopecia patients during primary and secondary sensitization to the hapten diphenylcyclopropenone (DPC). Libraries were pooled for sequencing, and per-sample TCR yields varied mainly because of small differences in library volumes within the pool. Patch testing was done on the upper back using Finn chambers containing 0.01% DPC, and results were scored after 6 days according to International Contact Dermatitis Research Group standards.

Library construction relied on RACE. Sequencer: NextSeq 500. Library preparation attached unique molecular identifiers to individual cDNA molecules for quantitative, reproducible TCR counting. Each blood RNA sample was used to sequence both TCR alpha and TCR beta chains. On the study's bioinformatics: A median of approximately 96,000 TCRs per sample was observed, with a range of about 20,000 to 700,000. The Decombinator software suite was used to annotate the V, J and CDR3 of the TCR reads. Every sample was subsampled to the same number of TCRs (28,000) for the PS versus PT1 abundance plots. Expanded TCRs were defined as absent before sensitization and observed at least eight times at the 2-week time point. TCRdb's own reprocessing of the public reads used fastp at Q25 and MiXCR and kept productive beta chains. Rows with one shared CDR3 protein collapse into an entry with the most common genes and DNA. The V and J calls and clone size come from TCRdb's table, not from the authors' own analysis. This sample is represented by over 55,000 distinct CDR3 sequences; over 10% of them were singletons. The ten most abundant clones make up roughly 2.6% of the sample.

The sample's time point label, in plain terms: patch test 3, about 24 weeks after DPC sensitization. Read against the paper, the sample's treatment or condition label means: therapeutic diphenylcyclopropenone sensitization with weekly scalp DPC. Blood at each patch-test visit was drawn before the patch test was applied. Patients were considered eligible if aged 18 to 70, diagnosed with alopecia and deemed suitable for DPC therapy, and patients were excluded if pregnant. Unfractionated whole blood was collected in Tempus Blood RNA tubes, and total RNA was extracted from that blood. Points the paper makes about the study in general: Expanded TCRs formed significantly more large CDR3 similarity clusters than pre-sensitization or healthy control sets, consistent with antigen-driven responses. Alopecia, a presumed autoimmune disease, was present in all patients, so the immune response of the patients might differ from that of healthy individuals. The number of TCRs above 1 in 1000 frequency did not change with DPC sensitization; there was no evidence of global repertoire structure alterations. Patch test score was positively correlated with the number of PT1 expanded TCRs, with significance at thresholds 8, 16 and 32 but not at 4. Repeated subsampling changed both the strength of the expansion versus patch-test correlation and the threshold at which that correlation became significant.

Worth noting for this clonotype: Its antigen remains undetermined. Base-call qualities are not available, and no considerably larger clone is one nucleotide away.

Trimming removed 4 bases from V and 3 bases from J; the gene matches leave 10 bases unexplained. Its CDR3 holds 16 amino acids, cysteine through phenylalanine. The DNA shown is the 48-base CDR3, in frame from base 1. Reading the germline V gene gives CDR1 KGHSY and CDR2 FQNENV. Sequencing used whole blood, obtained in connection with sensitization to the hapten diphenylcyclopropenone (DPC). Recombination linked TRBV16 to TRBJ1-2; the central 8 bases match TRBD1. The receptor's source is a man younger than 40 with alopecia areata. Some clones in this sample may be carry-over from other donors' samples. The CDR3 region reads CASSLQATGADYGYTF. The DNA is as follows: TGTGCCAGCAGCCTTCAGGCGACAGGGGCCGACTATGGCTACACCTTC.